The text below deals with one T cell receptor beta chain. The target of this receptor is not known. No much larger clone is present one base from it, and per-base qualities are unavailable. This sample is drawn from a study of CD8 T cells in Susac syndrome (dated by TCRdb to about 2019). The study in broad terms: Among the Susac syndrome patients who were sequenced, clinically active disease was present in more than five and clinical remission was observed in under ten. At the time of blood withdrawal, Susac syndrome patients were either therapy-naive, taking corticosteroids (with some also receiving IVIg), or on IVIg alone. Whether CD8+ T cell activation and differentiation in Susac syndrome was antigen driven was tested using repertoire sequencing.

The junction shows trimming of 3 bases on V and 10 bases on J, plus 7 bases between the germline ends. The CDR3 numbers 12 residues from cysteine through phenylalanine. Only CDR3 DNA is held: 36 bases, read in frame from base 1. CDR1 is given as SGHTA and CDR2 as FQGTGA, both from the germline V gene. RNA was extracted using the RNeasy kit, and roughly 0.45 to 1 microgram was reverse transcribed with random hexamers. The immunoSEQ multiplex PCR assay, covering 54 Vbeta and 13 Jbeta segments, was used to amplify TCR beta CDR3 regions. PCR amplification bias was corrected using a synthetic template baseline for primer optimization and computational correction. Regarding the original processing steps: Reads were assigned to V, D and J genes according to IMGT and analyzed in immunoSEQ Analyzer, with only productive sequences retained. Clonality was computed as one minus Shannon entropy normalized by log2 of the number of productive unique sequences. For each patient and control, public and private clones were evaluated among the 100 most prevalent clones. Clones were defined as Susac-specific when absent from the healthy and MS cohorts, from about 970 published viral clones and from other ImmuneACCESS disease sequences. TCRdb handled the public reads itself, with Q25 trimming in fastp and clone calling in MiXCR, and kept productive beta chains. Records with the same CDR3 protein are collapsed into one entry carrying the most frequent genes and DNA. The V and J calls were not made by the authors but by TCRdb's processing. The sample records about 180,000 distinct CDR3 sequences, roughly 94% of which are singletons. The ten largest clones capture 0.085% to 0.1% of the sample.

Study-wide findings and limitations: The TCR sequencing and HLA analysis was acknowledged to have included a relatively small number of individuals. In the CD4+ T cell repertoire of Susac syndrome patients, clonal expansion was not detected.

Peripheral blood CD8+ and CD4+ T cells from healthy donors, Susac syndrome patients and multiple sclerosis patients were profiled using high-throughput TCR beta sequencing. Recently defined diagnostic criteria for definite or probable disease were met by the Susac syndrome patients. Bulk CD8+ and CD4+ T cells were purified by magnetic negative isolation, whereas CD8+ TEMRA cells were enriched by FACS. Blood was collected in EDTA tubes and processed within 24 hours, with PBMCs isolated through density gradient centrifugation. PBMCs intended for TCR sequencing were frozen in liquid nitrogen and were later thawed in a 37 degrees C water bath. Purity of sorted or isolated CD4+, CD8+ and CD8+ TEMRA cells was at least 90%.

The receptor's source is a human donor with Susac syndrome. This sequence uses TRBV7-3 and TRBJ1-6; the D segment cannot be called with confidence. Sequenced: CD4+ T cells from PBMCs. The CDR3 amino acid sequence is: CASSFPGSPLHF. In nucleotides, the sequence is TGTGCCAGCAGCTTCCCGGGGTCACCCCTCCACTTT.